This T cell receptor (beta chain) emerged from a study of blood T cell repertoires in COVID-19. Overall study: From the United States, Italy and Spain came samples of acute and convalescent COVID-19.

With 0 bases clipped from V and 4 bases from J, the junction kept 9 bases outside the gene matches. This CDR3 has 17 amino acids. CDR1 and CDR2 from the germline V gene are SGHRS and YFSETQ. The repertoire was sequenced with immunoSEQ multiplex PCR; TCRdb's copy has only in-frame clones and lacks some. The table has hundreds of thousands of clones, around nine tenths seen once; the top ten hold 0.55% to 0.75%. The sequencing input was peripheral blood. This receptor was taken from a man in his forties with acute or convalescent COVID-19. This sequence joins TRBV5-1 and TRBJ1-5, with 8 positions matching TRBD1. CDR3 DNA sequence: TGCGCCAGCAGCTTGGGGGACAGGACGGCGTGGAATCAGCCCCAGCATTTT. Encoded protein: CASSLGDRTAWNQPQHF.